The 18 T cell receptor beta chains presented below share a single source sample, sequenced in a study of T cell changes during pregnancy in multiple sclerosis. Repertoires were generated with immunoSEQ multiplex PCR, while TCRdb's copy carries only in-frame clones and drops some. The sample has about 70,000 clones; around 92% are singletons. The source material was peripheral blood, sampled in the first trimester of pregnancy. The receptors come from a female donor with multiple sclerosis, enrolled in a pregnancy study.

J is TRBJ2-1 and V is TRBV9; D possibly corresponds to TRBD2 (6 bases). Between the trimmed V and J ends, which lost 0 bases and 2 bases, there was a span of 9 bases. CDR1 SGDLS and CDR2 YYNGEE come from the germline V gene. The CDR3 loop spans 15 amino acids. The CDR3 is CASSVGIAAYNEQFF. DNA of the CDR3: TGTGCCAGCAGCGTAGGAATAGCGGCCTACAATGAGCAGTTCTTC.

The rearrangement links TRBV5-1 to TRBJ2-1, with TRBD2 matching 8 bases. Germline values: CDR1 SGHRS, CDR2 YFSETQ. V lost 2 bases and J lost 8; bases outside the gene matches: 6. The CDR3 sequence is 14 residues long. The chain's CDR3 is CASSFERERDEQFF. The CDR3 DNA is TGCGCCAGCAGCTTCGAGCGGGAGCGGGATGAGCAGTTCTTC.

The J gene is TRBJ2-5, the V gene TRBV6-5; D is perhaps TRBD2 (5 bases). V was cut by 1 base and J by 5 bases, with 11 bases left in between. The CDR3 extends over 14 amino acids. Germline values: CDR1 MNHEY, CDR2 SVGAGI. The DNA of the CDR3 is TGTGCCAGCAGTTACTGGGCAGGCGGGGAGACCCAGTACTTC. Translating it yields CASSYWAGGETQYF.

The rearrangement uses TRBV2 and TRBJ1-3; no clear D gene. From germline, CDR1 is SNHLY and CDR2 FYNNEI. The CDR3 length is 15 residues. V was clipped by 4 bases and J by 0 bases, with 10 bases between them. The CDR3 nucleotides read TGTGCCAGCAGTGCGAAGCTAGCCTCTGGAAACACCATATATTTT. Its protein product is CASSAKLASGNTIYF.

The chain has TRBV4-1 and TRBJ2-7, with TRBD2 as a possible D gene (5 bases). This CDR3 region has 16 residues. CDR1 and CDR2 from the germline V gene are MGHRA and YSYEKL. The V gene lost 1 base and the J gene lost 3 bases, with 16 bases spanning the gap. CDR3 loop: CASSQGRGIRSYEQYF. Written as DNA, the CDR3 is TGCGCCAGCAGCCAAGGTCGGGGAATACGGAGCTACGAGCAGTACTTC.

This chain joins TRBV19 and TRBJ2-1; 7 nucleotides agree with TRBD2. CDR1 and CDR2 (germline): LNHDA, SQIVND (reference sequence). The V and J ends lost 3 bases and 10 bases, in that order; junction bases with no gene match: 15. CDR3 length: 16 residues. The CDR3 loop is CASSIQFGGGPNEQFF. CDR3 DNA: TGTGCCAGTAGTATTCAATTTGGGGGAGGGCCAAACGAGCAGTTCTTC.

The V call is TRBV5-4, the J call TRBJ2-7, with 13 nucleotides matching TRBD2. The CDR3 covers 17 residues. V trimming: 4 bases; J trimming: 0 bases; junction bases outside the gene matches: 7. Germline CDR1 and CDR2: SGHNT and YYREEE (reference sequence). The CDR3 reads CASSPGTSGTSSYEQYF. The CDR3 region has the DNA TGTGCCAGCAGCCCGGGGACTAGCGGGACCTCCTCCTACGAGCAGTACTTC.

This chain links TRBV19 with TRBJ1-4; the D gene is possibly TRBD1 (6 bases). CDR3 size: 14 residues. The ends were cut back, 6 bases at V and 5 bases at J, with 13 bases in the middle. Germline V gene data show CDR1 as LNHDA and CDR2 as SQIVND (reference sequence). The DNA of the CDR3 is TGTGCCAGTAGCCGAGAGGGGGAGAATGAAAAACTGTTTTTT. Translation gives CASSREGENEKLFF.

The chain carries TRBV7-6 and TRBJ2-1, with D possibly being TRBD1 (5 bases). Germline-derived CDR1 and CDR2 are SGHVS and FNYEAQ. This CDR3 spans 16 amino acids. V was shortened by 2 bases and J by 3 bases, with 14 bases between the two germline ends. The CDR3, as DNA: TGTGCCAGCAGCTTAAATGGGGCGGCCTACTACAATGAGCAGTTCTTC. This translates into CASSLNGAAYYNEQFF.

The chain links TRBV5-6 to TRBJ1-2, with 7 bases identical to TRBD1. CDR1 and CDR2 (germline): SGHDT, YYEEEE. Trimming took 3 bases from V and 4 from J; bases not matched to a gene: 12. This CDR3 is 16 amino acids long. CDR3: CASSSKTGSLIYGYTF. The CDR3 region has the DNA TGTGCCAGCAGCTCAAAGACAGGGTCCCTTATCTATGGCTACACCTTC.

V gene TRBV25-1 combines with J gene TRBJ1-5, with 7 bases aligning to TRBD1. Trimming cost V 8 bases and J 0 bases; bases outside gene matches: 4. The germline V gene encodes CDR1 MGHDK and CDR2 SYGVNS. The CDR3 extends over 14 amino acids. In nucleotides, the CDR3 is TGTGCCAGCGCAACAGGGGCTAGCAATCAGCCCCAGCATTTT. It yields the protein CASATGASNQPQHF. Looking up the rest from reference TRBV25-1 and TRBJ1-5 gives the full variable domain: EADIYQTPRYLVIGTGKKITLECSQTMGHDKMYWYQQDPGMELHLIHYSYGVNSTEKGDLSSESTVSRIRTEHFPLTLESARPSHTSQYLCASATGASNQPQHFGDGTRLSIL.

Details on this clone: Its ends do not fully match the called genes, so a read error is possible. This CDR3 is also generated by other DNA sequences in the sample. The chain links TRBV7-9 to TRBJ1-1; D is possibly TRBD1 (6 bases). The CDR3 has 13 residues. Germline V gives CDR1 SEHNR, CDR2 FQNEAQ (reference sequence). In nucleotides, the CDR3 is TGTGCCAGCAGCTTAAACAGGGACACCGAAGCTTTCTTT. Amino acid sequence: CASSLNRDTEAFF.

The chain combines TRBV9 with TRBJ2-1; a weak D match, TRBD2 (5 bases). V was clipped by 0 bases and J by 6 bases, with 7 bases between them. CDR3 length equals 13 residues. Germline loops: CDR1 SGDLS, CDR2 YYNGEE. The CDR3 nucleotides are TGTGCCAGCAGCGTAGTACTAGGCAATGAGCAGTTCTTC. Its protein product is CASSVVLGNEQFF. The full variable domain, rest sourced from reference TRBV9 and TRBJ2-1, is DSGVTQTPKHLITATGQRVTLRCSPRSGDLSVYWYQQSLDQGLQFLIQYYNGEERAKGNILERFSAQQFPDLHSELNLSSLELGDSALYFCASSVVLGNEQFFGPGTRLTVL.

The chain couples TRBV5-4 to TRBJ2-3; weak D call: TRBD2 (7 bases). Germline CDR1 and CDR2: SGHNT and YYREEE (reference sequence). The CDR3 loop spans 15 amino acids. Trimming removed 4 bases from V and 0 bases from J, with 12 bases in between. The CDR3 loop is CASSLGGLSTDTQYF. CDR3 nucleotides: TGTGCCAGCAGCCTGGGGGGGCTTAGCACAGATACGCAGTATTTT. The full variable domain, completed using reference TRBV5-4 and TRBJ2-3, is ETGVTQSPTHLIKTRGQQVTLRCSSQSGHNTVSWYQQALGQGPQFIFQYYREEENGRGNFPPRFSGLQFPNYSSELNVNALELDDSALYLCASSLGGLSTDTQYFGPGTRLTVL.

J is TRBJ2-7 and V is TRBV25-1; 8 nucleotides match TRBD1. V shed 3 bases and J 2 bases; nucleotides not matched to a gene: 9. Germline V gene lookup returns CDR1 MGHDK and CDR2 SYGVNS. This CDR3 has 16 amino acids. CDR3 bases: TGTGCCAGCAGTGACCCGAAGACAGGGGCAACCTACGAGCAGTACTTC. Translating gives CASSDPKTGATYEQYF.

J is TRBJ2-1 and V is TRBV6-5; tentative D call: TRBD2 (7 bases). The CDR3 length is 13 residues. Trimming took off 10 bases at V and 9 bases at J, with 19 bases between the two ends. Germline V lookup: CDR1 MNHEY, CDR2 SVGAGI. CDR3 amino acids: CATCRGGDAEQFF. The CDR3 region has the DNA TGTGCCACCTGCCGAGGGGGGGACGCTGAGCAGTTCTTC.

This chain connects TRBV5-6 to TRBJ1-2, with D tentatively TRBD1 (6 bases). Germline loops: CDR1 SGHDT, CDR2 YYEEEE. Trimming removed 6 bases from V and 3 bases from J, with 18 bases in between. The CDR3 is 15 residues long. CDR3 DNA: TGTGCCAGCAACCCCCTAGGGGGTGGGGACTATGGCTACACCTTC. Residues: CASNPLGGGDYGYTF.

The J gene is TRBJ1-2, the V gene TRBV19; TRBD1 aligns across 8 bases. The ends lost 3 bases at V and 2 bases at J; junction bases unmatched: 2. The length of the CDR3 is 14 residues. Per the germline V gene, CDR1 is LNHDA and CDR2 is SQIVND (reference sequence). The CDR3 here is CASSIRGRNYGYTF. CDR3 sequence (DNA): TGTGCCAGTAGTATCAGGGGGCGGAACTATGGCTACACCTTC.